These 17 T cell receptor beta chains were all obtained from the same sample, sequenced in a study of cytotoxic CD8 clonotypes in ibrutinib-treated CLL. TCRdb's table, derived via immunoSEQ multiplex PCR, lists solely in-frame clones and lacks some. Seen here are roughly 220,000 clones, about 75% observed once, and the top ten hold approximately 6.3%. This specimen consisted of PBMCs, obtained after 12 months of ibrutinib treatment. Source of these receptors: a human donor with chronic lymphocytic leukemia.

The rearrangement links TRBV18 to TRBJ1-1, with D possibly matching TRBD1 (6 bases). The V end lost 5 bases, the J end lost 0 bases, and 16 bases lay between the germline ends. Germline V gene lookup returns CDR1 KGHSH and CDR2 LQKENI. The CDR3 runs 16 residues. The CDR3 is CASSIVAGEMNTEAFF. CDR3 in DNA: TGTGCCAGCTCAATTGTCGCAGGGGAAATGAACACTGAAGCTTTCTTT.

The rearrangement links TRBV4-3 to TRBJ2-3, with 8 nucleotides matching TRBD1. J lost 8 bases, V lost 1 base, and 8 bases had no gene match. The CDR3 covers 15 residues. Germline lookup yields CDR1 LGHNA and CDR2 YSLEER. The DNA for the CDR3 is TGCGCCAGCAGCCAAGTAGGTAGCGGACAGGGTACGCAGTATTTT. Translating it yields CASSQVGSGQGTQYF.

This clone was detected only once. This chain joins TRBV19 and TRBJ2-3, with 10 bases identical to TRBD2. The V gene end was trimmed by 5 bases and the J gene end by 3 bases; junction bases not matched to a gene: 5. The CDR3 is 15 amino acids. Looked up from germline, CDR1 is LNHDA and CDR2 is SQIVND (reference sequence). Written as DNA, the CDR3 is TGTGCCAGTAGTCGCTCAGCGGGAGGGACAGATACGCAGTATTTT. Its translation: CASSRSAGGTDTQYF.

This chain joins TRBV30 and TRBJ1-2; D remains unclear. The CDR3 is made up of 11 amino acids. V shed 4 bases and J shed 5 bases, with 8 bases lying between them. The germline gives CDR1 GTSNPN, CDR2 SVGIG (reference sequence). CDR3 in DNA: TGTGCCTGGATCGAACAGTATGGCTACACCTTC. The encoded protein is CAWIEQYGYTF.

Here the CDR3 DNA reads TGTGCCAGCAGCAGGGCTGGCTATGGCTACACCTTC. Translation gives CASSRAGYGYTF. The gene calls are TRBV5-6 and TRBJ1-2; D not resolved. Looked up from germline, CDR1 is SGHDT and CDR2 is YYEEEE. V was pared by 4 bases and J by 4 bases, with 8 bases between. The CDR3 loop spans 12 amino acids.

V is TRBV6-6 and J is TRBJ1-2; a possible D gene is TRBD1 (5 bases). V lost 7 bases to trimming and J lost 2 bases, with 11 bases between them. The CDR3 covers 13 residues. Germline loops: CDR1 MNHNY, CDR2 SVGAGI (reference sequence). The CDR3 is CASTLGGNYGYTF. The CDR3 DNA sequence: TGTGCCAGCACCCTTGGGGGGAACTATGGCTACACCTTC.

In this sample, this clone turned up once. The rearrangement joins TRBV7-3 to TRBJ2-7; 9 bases are shared with TRBD1. This CDR3 comprises 14 residues. V was clipped by 5 bases and J by 7 bases; unmatched bases: 9. Germline V gene data show CDR1 as SGHTA and CDR2 as FQGTGA. Here the CDR3 DNA reads TGTGCCAGCAGCCTCTGGGACAGGGCGGGGGAGCAGTACTTC. Protein: CASSLWDRAGEQYF.

This rearrangement joins TRBV6-5 to TRBJ2-1, with D perhaps matching TRBD1 or TRBD2 (5 bases each). The CDR3 has 14 residues. V lost 6 bases and J lost 12, with 21 bases in between. Germline lookup yields CDR1 MNHEY and CDR2 SVGAGI. The CDR3 nucleotides are TGTGCCAGCAGCCCGGGACCCCCGGGGCTTGGGCAGTTCTTC. Its translation: CASSPGPPGLGQFF.

This rearrangement joins TRBV13 to TRBJ1-2; D might be TRBD1 (6 bases). Germline CDR1 is PRHDT and CDR2 is FYEKMQ (reference sequence). Trimming stripped 3 bases from V and 2 bases from J, with 13 bases between. This CDR3 is built from 15 residues. The CDR3 nucleotides are TGTGCCAGCAGCTTTTGGGGTGGGGGCAACTATGGCTACACCTTC. Amino acids: CASSFWGGGNYGYTF. Complete variable domain (other parts from reference TRBV13 and TRBJ1-2): AAGVIQSPRHLIKEKRETATLKCYPIPRHDTVYWYQQGPGQDPQFLISFYEKMQSDKGSIPDRFSAQQFSDYHSELNMSSLELGDSALYFCASSFWGGGNYGYTFGSGTRLTVV.

This clone occurred a few times. The chain recombines TRBV18 with TRBJ2-7; possible D gene TRBD2, 6 bases. V lost 5 bases, J lost 2 bases, and 19 bases lay in between. Germline lookup yields CDR1 KGHSH and CDR2 LQKENI. The CDR3 has 16 residues. In DNA, the CDR3 is TGTGCCAGCTCATCGACCGTCGCGGGGTTAACCTACGAGCAGTACTTC. Protein product: CASSSTVAGLTYEQYF. The variable domain in full, with the rest retrieved from reference TRBV18 and TRBJ2-7, is NAGVMQNPRHLVRRRGQEARLRCSPMKGHSHVYWYRQLPEEGLKFMVYLQKENIIDESGMPKERFSAEFPKEGPSILRIQQVVRGDSAAYFCASSSTVAGLTYEQYFGPGTRLTVT.

The chain couples TRBV27 to TRBJ1-1; D is uncertain. The CDR3 extends over 16 amino acids. The germline V gene encodes CDR1 MNHEY and CDR2 SMNVEV (reference sequence). V was pared by 5 bases and J by 4 bases, with 20 bases between. This CDR3 is CASSPLQNAGTTEAFF. CDR3 in DNA: TGTGCCAGCAGTCCCCTCCAAAACGCGGGAACCACTGAAGCTTTCTTT.

The J gene is TRBJ2-1, the V gene TRBV5-1; D is unclear. Trimming removed 4 bases at V and 8 bases at J, with 13 bases between. Per the germline V gene, CDR1 is SGHRS and CDR2 is YFSETQ. The CDR3 runs to 13 residues. CDR3 nucleotides: TGCGCCAGCAGCGCCCTCCAAGAAGATGAGCAGTTCTTC. Translation: CASSALQEDEQFF.

The CDR3 nucleotides are TGTGCCAGCAGCCAACGGGACAGGTCGACGGTCACTGAAGCTTTCTTT. Translating gives CASSQRDRSTVTEAFF. The V call is TRBV4-2, the J call TRBJ1-1; 8 nucleotides match TRBD1. The J segment lost 4 bases and the V segment lost 2 bases, leaving 9 bases of the junction unmatched. CDR1 is LGHNA and CDR2 is YNFKEQ in the germline V gene. The CDR3 contains 16 residues.

The chain combines TRBV20-1 with TRBJ1-2; D not resolved. This CDR3 region has 11 residues. Trimming pared 4 bases from V and 4 bases from J, leaving 7 bases between. Germline V gene lookup returns CDR1 DFQATT and CDR2 SNEGSKA (reference sequence). This CDR3 is CSATPSYGYTF. CDR3 DNA sequence: TGCAGTGCTACCCCCAGCTATGGCTACACCTTC.

This clone was observed at least ten times. The V gene is TRBV5-8, the J gene TRBJ1-1; D not resolved. V dropped 2 bases and J dropped 1 base, with 9 bases sitting between them. CDR1 and CDR2 (germline): SGHTS, YDEGEE. CDR3 length equals 14 residues. The CDR3 nucleotides are TGTGCCAGCAGCTTTGGACGGACGAACACTGAAGCTTTCTTT. Amino acids: CASSFGRTNTEAFF.

Only a few counts were recorded for this clone. The rearrangement uses TRBV30 and TRBJ1-4, with D uncertain. Germline CDR1 reads GTSNPN; CDR2 reads SVGIG (reference sequence). CDR3 length: 13 residues. Trimming pared 6 bases from V and 7 bases from J, leaving 15 bases between. The CDR3 loop is CACSQGYSEKLFF. The CDR3 DNA sequence: TGTGCCTGCTCCCAAGGGTACAGTGAAAAACTGTTTTTT.

The chain employs TRBV5-1 and TRBJ2-1; 8 bases match TRBD2. This CDR3 region has 14 residues. The V gene's germline CDR1 is SGHRS and CDR2 YFSETQ. Trimming at V came to 4 bases and at J to 8 bases, leaving 8 bases not matched to a gene. CDR3 sequence reads: CASSRPGGIDEQFF. For the CDR3, the DNA is TGCGCCAGCAGCCGGCCGGGAGGGATCGATGAGCAGTTCTTC.